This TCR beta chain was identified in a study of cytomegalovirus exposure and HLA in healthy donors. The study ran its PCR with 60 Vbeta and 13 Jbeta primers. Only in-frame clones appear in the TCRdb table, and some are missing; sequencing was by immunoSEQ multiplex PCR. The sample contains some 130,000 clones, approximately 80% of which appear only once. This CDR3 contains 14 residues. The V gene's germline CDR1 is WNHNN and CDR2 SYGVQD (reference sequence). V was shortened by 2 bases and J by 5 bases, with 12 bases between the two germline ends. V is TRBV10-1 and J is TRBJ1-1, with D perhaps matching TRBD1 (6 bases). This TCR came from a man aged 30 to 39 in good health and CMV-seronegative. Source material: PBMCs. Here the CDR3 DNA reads TGCGCCAGCAGTGAGGAGGGGAGGGGGACTGAAGCTTTCTTT. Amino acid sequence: CASSEEGRGTEAFF.